What follows describes a single TCR beta chain. Antigen specificity is unknown. The data belong to a study of cytomegalovirus exposure and HLA in healthy donors. Findings of the study overall: Data from an earlier analysis indicated that most TCR beta V segments were productive either about 87% or about 30% of the time.

The PCR used 60 Vbeta and 13 Jbeta primers. Method: immunoSEQ multiplex PCR; TCRdb's copy keeps in-frame clones and lacks some. This table holds about 190,000 clones, about three quarters found once. Specimen: PBMCs. The source of this sequence is a woman aged 30 to 39 in good health and CMV-seropositive.

The DNA of the CDR3 is TGTGCCAGCAGTACCTCCGCCGGGACAGGGGTCTATAATTCACCCCTCCACTTT. Translating it yields CASSTSAGTGVYNSPLHF. J is TRBJ1-6 and V is TRBV28; TRBD1 matches at 10 bases. This CDR3 comprises 18 residues. From germline, CDR1 is MDHEN and CDR2 SYDVKM. V shed 5 bases, J shed 3 bases, and the junction held 10 bases outside the gene matches.